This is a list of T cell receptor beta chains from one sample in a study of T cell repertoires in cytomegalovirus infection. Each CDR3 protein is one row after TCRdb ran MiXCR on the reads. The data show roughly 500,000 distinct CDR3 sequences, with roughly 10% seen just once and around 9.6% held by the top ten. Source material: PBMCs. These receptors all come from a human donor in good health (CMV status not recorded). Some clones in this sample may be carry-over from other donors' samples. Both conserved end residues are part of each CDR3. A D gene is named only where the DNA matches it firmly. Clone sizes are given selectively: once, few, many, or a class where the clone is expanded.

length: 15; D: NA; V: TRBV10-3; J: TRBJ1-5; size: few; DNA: TGTGCCATCAGTGAGGTGTCCGTTAGCAATCAGCCCCAGCATTTT; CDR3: CAISEVSVSNQPQHF
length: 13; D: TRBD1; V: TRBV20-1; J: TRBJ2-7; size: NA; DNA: TGCAGTGCTAGAGACAGGGGGTTCGACGAGCAGTACTTC; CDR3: CSARDRGFDEQYF
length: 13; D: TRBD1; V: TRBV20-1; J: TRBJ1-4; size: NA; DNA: TGCAGTGCTAGAGGGGACAGAGATGAAAAACTGTTTTTT; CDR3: CSARGDRDEKLFF
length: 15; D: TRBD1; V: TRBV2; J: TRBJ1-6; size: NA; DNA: TGTGCCAGCAGCTATGGGACAGCCTCTAATTCACCCCTCCACTTT; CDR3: CASSYGTASNSPLHF
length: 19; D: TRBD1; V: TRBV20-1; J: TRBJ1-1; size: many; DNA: TGCAGTGCTAGAGATTATGGAGCAATCGGGGACAGGGAACTCACTGAAGCTTTCTTT; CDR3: CSARDYGAIGDRELTEAFF
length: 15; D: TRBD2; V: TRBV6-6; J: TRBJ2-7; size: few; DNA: TGTGCCAGCAGTCGCGGGACTAGCGGATTACACGAGCAGTACTTC; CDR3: CASSRGTSGLHEQYF
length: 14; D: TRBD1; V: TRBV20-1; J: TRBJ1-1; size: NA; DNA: TGCAGTGCTAGACCCCGGACAGGGACCACTGAAGCTTTCTTT; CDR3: CSARPRTGTTEAFF
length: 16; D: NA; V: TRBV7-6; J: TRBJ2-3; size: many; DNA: TGTGCCAGCAGCTTAAGTACGGGAGTGGGCACAGATACGCAGTATTTT; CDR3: CASSLSTGVGTDTQYF
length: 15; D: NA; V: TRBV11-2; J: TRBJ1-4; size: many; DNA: TGTGCCAGCAGCTTAGCCCCTGCAACTAATGAAAAACTGTTTTTT; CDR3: CASSLAPATNEKLFF
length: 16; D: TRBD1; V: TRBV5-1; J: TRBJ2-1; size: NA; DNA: TGCGCCAGCAGCCTTACAGGACAGGGGGCCCACAATGAGCAGTTCTTC; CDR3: CASSLTGQGAHNEQFF
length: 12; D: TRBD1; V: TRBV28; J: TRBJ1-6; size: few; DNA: TGTGCCAGCAGTCAAGGGGGCAAGGCCCTCCACTTT; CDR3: CASSQGGKALHF
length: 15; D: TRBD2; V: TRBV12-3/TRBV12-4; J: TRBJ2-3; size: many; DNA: TGTGCCAGCAGCCCCCCGCGGGGGAGCACAGATACGCAGTATTTT; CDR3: CASSPPRGSTDTQYF
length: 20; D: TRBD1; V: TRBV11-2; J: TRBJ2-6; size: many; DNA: TGTGCCAGCAGCTTAGACCCCGACAGGGAAACTATTTCTGGGGCCAACGTCCTGACTTTC; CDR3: CASSLDPDRETISGANVLTF
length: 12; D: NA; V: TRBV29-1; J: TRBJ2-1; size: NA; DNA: TGCAGCGCAAGCGATACTGGGGATGAGCAGTTCTTC; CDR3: CSASDTGDEQFF
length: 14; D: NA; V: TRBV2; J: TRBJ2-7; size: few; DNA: TGTGCCAGCACCCGAGGGAGACACCCTATCGAGCAGTACTTC; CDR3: CASTRGRHPIEQYF
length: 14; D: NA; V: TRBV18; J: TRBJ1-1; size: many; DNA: TGTGCCAGCTCCCTGACAGAAAGGGGTACTGAAGCTTTCTTT; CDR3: CASSLTERGTEAFF
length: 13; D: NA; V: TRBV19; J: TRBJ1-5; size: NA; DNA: TGTGCCAGGGACGGTTATAGCAATCAGCCCCAGCATTTT; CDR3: CARDGYSNQPQHF
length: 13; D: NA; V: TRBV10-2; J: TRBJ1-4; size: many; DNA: TGCGCCAGCTGTAGGGGGGATAGTGAAAAACTGTTTTTT; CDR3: CASCRGDSEKLFF
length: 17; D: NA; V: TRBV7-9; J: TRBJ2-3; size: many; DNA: TGTGCCAGCAGCCCACCAGTCTGGGAATTTGGCACAGATACGCAGTATTTT; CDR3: CASSPPVWEFGTDTQYF
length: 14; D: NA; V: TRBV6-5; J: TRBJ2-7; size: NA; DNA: TGTGCCAGCAGGCACTTTTCGGGAGTTGAAGAGCAGTACTTC; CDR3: CASRHFSGVEEQYF
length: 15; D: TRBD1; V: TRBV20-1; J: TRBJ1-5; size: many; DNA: TGCAGTGCTTTAGGACAGGTCGATAGCAATCAGCCCCAGCATTTT; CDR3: CSALGQVDSNQPQHF
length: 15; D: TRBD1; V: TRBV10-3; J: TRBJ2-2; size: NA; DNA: TGTGCCATCAGTGAGTCAGGACAGGGATTGGAAAAGCTGTTTTTT; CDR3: CAISESGQGLEKLFF
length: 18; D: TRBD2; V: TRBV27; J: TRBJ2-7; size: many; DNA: TGTGCCAGCAGTTTACGGAGCCTAGCGGGAGGATCACCCTACGAGCAGTACTTC; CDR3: CASSLRSLAGGSPYEQYF
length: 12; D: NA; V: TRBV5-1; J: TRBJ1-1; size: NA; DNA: TGCGCCAGCAGCCCACCAGGCCCTGAAGCTTTCTTT; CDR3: CASSPPGPEAFF
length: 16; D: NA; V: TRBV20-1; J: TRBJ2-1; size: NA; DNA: TGCAGTGCTAGAGATGCAACATTCGGCTCCTACAATGAGCAGTTCTTC; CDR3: CSARDATFGSYNEQFF
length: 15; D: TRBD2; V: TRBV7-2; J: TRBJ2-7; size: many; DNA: TGTGCCAGCAGCCTCCCACTAGCGGGAGTCCACGAGCAGTACTTC; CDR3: CASSLPLAGVHEQYF
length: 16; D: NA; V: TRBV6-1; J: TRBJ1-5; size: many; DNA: TGTGCCAGCAGTGAAGCTGGCCCTGGTCGAAATCAGCCCCAGCATTTT; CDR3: CASSEAGPGRNQPQHF